This T cell receptor (beta chain) was found in a study of high-grade serous ovarian cancer treatment subgroups. At the level of the study: On average, roughly 14,000 reads and 7,494 unique TCR beta rearrangements were obtained per sample. Findings of the study overall: Same-patient tumor repertoires overlapped at roughly 0.095 to 0.85; different patients barely overlapped. Spatial context was lost because tumors were sequenced in bulk.

Remarks on this clone: Its antigen is still unknown.

Here immunoSEQ multiplex PCR was the method, and the copy in TCRdb shows in-frame clones only, minus some. The table has fewer than 4,000 clones, roughly 72% seen once. Tumor samples were taken before definitive surgery or chemotherapy. The sample consisted of tumor tissue. This receptor was taken from a human donor with high-grade serous ovarian cancer.

The DNA for the CDR3 is TGTGCCAGTAGTATCTGGGGACAGCCCAGTGGCTACACCTTC. It codes for CASSIWGQPSGYTF. The V call is TRBV19, the J call TRBJ1-2; 7 bases fit TRBD1. V shed 3 bases and J 7 bases; nucleotides not matched to a gene: 8. The CDR3 extends over 14 amino acids. Germline lookup yields CDR1 LNHDA and CDR2 SQIVND (reference sequence).